The rows below give T cell receptor beta chains drawn from one sample of a study of T cells in Graves' hyperthyroidism and ophthalmopathy. A single record per CDR3 protein comes from TCRdb applying MiXCR to the multiplex PCR reads. The sample includes approximately 480,000 distinct CDR3 sequences, 20% to 25% of them seen just once. The sample taken for sequencing was blood. Receptor source: a man aged 18 to 29 with Graves' hyperthyroidism. Each CDR3 is given with its conserved first and last residue.

>TRBJ1-1|TRBV20-1
CSGGGTMNTEAFF
>TRBJ2-7|TRBV19
CASSEGISYEQYF
>TRBJ1-2|TRBV20-1
CSAGRGLGGYTF
>TRBJ1-5|TRBV2
CASCGYRSNQPQHF
>TRBJ1-2|TRBV28
CASSPTGNYGYTF
>TRBJ1-5|TRBV5-6
CASSANGQPQHF
>TRBJ2-7|TRBV6-1
CASSTTGGTYEQYF
>TRBJ2-2|TRBV2
CASSLKPTGELFF
>TRBJ1-1|TRBV5-4
CASSERSTEASF
>TRBJ2-5|TRBV6-5
CASSLWGPQETQYF
>TRBJ2-7|TRBV2
CASSETVVDRSEGDDKDEQYF
>TRBJ1-5|TRBV27
CASSLEYRGGQPQHF
>TRBJ2-7|TRBV10-3
CAITRDTTYEQYF
>TRBJ1-4|TRBV5-1
CASSPERGEEKLFF
>TRBJ2-7|TRBV19
CASMGSSYEQYF
>TRBJ2-5|TRBV20-1
CSARDLAGGGLETQYF
>TRBJ1-2|TRBV12-3/TRBV12-4
CASSLLGRSAYGYTF
>TRBJ1-1|TRBV19
CASSSRQGAGTEAFF
>TRBJ1-1|TRBV30
CAWSVRQKNTEAFF
>TRBJ2-7|TRBV12-3/TRBV12-4
CASRSGTSGTYEQYF
>TRBJ2-5|TRBV11-2
CASSLWQETQYF
>TRBJ1-5|TRBV18
CASSLTGPGIANQPQHF
>TRBJ1-5|TRBV6-1
CASSEAHSQYQPQHF
>TRBJ2-5|TRBV4-1
CASSQAVGVLPYF
>TRBJ1-1|TRBV19
CASTLWGGDRANTEAFF
>TRBJ2-4|TRBV12-5
CASGTDREAKNIQYF
>TRBJ2-5|TRBV3-1
CASSPPATRGHETQYF
>TRBJ2-7|TRBV20-1
CSAGNRDSYEQYF
>TRBJ1-1|TRBV7-2
CASSPRSAGEAFF
>TRBJ1-1|TRBV10-3
CAISESPGRTEAFF
>TRBJ2-5|TRBV27
CASTAQGGAETQYF